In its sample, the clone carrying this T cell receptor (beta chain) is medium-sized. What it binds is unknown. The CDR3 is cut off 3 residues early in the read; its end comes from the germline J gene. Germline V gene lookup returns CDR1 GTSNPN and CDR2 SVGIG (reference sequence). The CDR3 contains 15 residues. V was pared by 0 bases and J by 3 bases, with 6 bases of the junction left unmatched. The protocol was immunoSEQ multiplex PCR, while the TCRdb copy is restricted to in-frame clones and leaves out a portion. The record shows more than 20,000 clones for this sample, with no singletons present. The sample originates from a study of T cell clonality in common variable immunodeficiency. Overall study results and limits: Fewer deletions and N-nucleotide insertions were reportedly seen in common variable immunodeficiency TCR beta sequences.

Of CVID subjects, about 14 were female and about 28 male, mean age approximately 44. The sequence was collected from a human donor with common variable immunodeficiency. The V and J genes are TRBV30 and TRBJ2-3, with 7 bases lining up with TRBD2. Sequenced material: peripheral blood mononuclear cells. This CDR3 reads CAWSVRAGPTDTQYF. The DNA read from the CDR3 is TGTGCCTGGAGTGTTAGAGCGGGGCCTACAGATACG.